This T cell receptor (beta chain) was recovered during a study of PD-L1 blockade in urothelial cancer (dated by TCRdb to the late 2010s). Looking at the study overall: Every patient began therapy around 2014 and was given atezolizumab 1,200 mg intravenously every 3 weeks. About 90% of the roughly 30 patients were males with bladder-origin urothelial cancer, and about 65% of the roughly 30 reported a prior smoking history. An ECOG performance status of 0 or 1 was recorded for the patients, and 0 to 3 prior chemotherapy regimens had been received by the patients. Blood samples were analyzed at two time points: 3 weeks after treatment start (second dose) and 6 weeks after treatment start. Blood samples gave a median of 141,255 T cells and under 85,000 unique TCRs, with a median clonality of around 0.08. Somatic, immune and clinical correlates of response to PD-L1 blockade with atezolizumab in urothelial cancer were the focus of an exploratory multi-omic analysis. Pretreatment tumor samples, along with matched peripheral blood serially collected before and after atezolizumab treatment, were subjected to TCR sequencing. Progression-free survival longer than 6 months counted as durable clinical benefit, and TCR features were additionally tested against both progression-free and overall survival. In the same patients, whole exome sequencing and RNA sequencing of pretreatment tumors were performed in addition to TCR sequencing. Ten or so patients reached durable clinical benefit, while 20 to 25 patients did not. Pretreatment blood TCR-seq was available for under 35 patients, at least one posttreatment blood collection was obtained for some 24 patients, and tumor TCR-seq was available for some 24 patients.

The paper as a whole reports these results and caveats: Improved progression-free and overall survival was associated with having pretreatment peripheral blood TCR clonality below the median. Because of the small sample size (n ≈ 27) and the many exploratory analyses performed, the results are intended to be regarded as hypothesis-generating. At 3 weeks after the start of treatment, tumor-associated TCR clones in peripheral blood had expanded more in patients with durable benefit (n of about 20, p = 0.022).

The meaning of the sample's time point label: peripheral blood 6 weeks after treatment start. The cohort comprised fewer than 35 patients with locally advanced or metastatic urothelial carcinoma treated at Memorial Sloan Kettering on a trial protocol. Peripheral blood mononuclear cells were collected from each patient pretreatment and during treatment, giving between 1 and 8 total time points per patient. The Qiagen DNeasy Blood extraction kit was used to purify genomic DNA from total PBMCs and from tumor samples. Collected pretreatment and during treatment, PBMCs were isolated and stored as previously described. Notes on this clone: The antigen it binds to is not known. One base away there is no much larger clone; base qualities are not given.

To estimate absolute template abundance from read counts, synthetic TCR analog templates were spiked into each PCR. The immunoSEQ assay used bias-controlled V and J gene primers to amplify TCRbeta CDR3 regions from genomic DNA. Rearranged TCRbeta segments were sequenced at approximately 20X coverage. Per the original workflow: Sequencing errors were corrected by clustering and CDR3s were annotated against IMGT to assign V, D and J genes. Downstream analyses used only productive TCRbeta rearrangements, leaving out any out-of-frame or stop-codon sequences. To compute clonality, Shannon entropy was normalized by the log of the number of unique productive sequences and then subtracted from one. Fisher's exact test with Benjamini-Hochberg correction, at a threshold of adjusted p below 0.01, was used to find clones that differed between time points or between blood and tumor. The source is immuneACCESS, and TCRdb retained only in-frame sequences with V and J called. Part of the clones is not carried over; for the studies checked, unresolved V genes explain less than half of this, and the remainder is unexplained. V and J calls and clone size are as listed in that table; D and trimming were resolved from the DNA. For this sample the table gives about 50,000 clones, of which approximately 80% were detected only once. Of the sample, approximately 8.8% is held by the ten largest clones.

The receptor was derived from a man between 65 and 85 years old with urothelial cancer. Sequencing was performed on PBMCs, taken around atezolizumab (anti-PD-L1) treatment.

The CDR3 amino acid sequence is: CAISEGDTSTEAFF. The nucleotide sequence is given as TGTGCCATCAGTGAGGGGGATACTAGCACTGAAGCTTTCTTT. The chain was built from TRBV10-3 and TRBJ1-1; the D gene is not confidently resolved. The germline V gene sets CDR1 to ENHRY and CDR2 to SYGVKD. Between the V and J ends, shortened by 2 bases and 4 bases respectively, the junction contains 11 bases. The CDR3 contains 14 residues, cysteine and phenylalanine counted. Only the CDR3 region is kept as DNA, spanning 42 bases read in frame from base 1.